This TCR beta chain derives from a study of response to subunit inactivated influenza vaccine (dated by TCRdb to 2017 to 2018). With respect to the entire study: Deep quantitative T cell receptor repertoire profiling was used in the study to track responses to a trivalent subunit inactivated influenza vaccine. Here is what the overall study found, with its caveats: According to the authors, only a limited number of new T cells may be recruited by each seasonal influenza vaccination.

This clonotype was seen more than once but under ten times. Its antigen remains undetermined. Base qualities are not recorded, but no much larger clone differs from it by a single base. According to the germline V gene, CDR1 reads SGDLS and CDR2 reads YYNGEE. Germline trimming: 0 bases from V, 7 bases from J; junction bases outside gene matches: 5. The CDR3 has 15 amino acids, counting the end cysteine and phenylalanine. Here the CDR3 DNA is all that survives: 45 bases in frame from base 1. Libraries were made using RT-PCR. Sequencing used an Illumina HiSeq 2500. TCRdb itself trimmed the public reads at Q25 with fastp, ran MiXCR and retained productive beta chains. Records with the same CDR3 protein are collapsed into one entry carrying the most frequent genes and DNA. This sample gives about 500,000 distinct CDR3 sequences in total; about 15% of them show up just once. The top ten clonotypes cover roughly 3% of the sample.

This sequence originates from a man aged 50 to 69 who received an inactivated influenza vaccine. Donor details come from another sample of the same person, matched by shared clones. The rearrangement joined TRBV9 to TRBJ2-3, with 10 bases matching TRBD2. The source material was CD4+ T cells sorted from PBMCs, sampled around 25 months after vaccination. The DNA is TGTGCCAGCAGCGTAGCTAGCGGGAGCCGATATACGCAGTATTTT. Its translation is CASSVASGSRYTQYF.